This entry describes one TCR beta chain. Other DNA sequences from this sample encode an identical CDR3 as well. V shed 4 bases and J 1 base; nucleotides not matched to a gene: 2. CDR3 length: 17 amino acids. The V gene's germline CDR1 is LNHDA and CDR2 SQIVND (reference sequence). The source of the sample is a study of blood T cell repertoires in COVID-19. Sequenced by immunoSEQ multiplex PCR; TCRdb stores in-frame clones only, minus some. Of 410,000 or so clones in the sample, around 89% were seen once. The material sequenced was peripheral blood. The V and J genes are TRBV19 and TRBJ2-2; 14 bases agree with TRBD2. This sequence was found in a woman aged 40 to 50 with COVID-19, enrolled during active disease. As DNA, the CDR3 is TGTGCCAGTAGTAGAGGACTAGCGGGAGGGAACACCGGGGAGCTGTTTTTT. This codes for CASSRGLAGGNTGELFF.